One T cell receptor (beta chain) is described in this entry. Profiled with immunoSEQ multiplex PCR; TCRdb holds only in-frame clones, not every one. Found here are some 87,000 clones, 85% to 95% of them singletons; the top ten hold approximately 0.4%. The source of the sample is a study of technical replicates of blood from several donors. The V gene's germline CDR1 is MRHNA and CDR2 SNTAGT. V was trimmed by 5 bases and J by 4 bases, leaving 8 bases between them. CDR3 length equals 13 residues. The V and J genes are TRBV6-4 and TRBJ2-2; D is uncertain. The sequence was collected from a human donor in good health. Sequencing was performed on T cells isolated from PBMCs. The CDR3 region has the DNA TGTGCCAGCAGTCCGACTGCCACCGGGGAGCTGTTTTTT. Amino acid sequence: CASSPTATGELFF.